This T cell receptor (beta chain) was found in a study of memory B cells and T cells in multiple sclerosis. Stimulus-free culture yielded autoproliferating CFSE-dim and non-proliferating CFSE-high T cells, each sequenced separately. Approximately 5x10^7 CFSE-labeled PBMCs were cultured 7 to 8 days unstimulated, then replicate wells were pooled. CFSE at 0.5 uM labeled the PBMCs, which were then cultured unstimulated. Overall study results and limits: Clone-set sizes differed between compartments, so shared clonotype counts needed normalization.

The repertoire was sequenced with immunoSEQ multiplex PCR; TCRdb's copy has only in-frame clones and lacks some. The sample comprises over 35,000 clones, about four fifths of which are singletons, and 1% to 1.3% rests with the top ten. The CDR3 totals 16 residues. The germline CDR1 and CDR2 sequences are SGDLS and YYNGEE. Trimming removed 0 bases from V and 2 bases from J; junction bases left unmatched: 2. Turning to this clone: Its antigen is still unknown.

This sequence originates from a human donor with multiple sclerosis. The sequenced material came from PBMCs from blood kept in culture. This sequence joins TRBV9 and TRBJ2-6; 7 bases match TRBD1. The CDR3 DNA sequence: TGTGCCAGCAGCGTAGAACAGGGGACTGGGGCCAACGTCCTGACTTTC. Its translation: CASSVEQGTGANVLTF.